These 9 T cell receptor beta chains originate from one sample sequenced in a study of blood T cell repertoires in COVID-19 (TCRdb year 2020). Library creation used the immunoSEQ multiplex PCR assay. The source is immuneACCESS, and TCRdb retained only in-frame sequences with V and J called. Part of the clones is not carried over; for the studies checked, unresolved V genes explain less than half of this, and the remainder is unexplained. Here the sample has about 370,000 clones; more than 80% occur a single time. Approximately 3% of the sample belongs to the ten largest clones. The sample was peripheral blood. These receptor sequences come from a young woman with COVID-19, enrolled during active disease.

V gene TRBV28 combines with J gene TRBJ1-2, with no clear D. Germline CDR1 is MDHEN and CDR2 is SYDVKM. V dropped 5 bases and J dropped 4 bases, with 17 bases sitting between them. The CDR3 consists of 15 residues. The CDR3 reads CASSHASSGIYGYTF. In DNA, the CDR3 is TGTGCCAGCAGTCATGCCTCCTCGGGTATCTATGGCTACACCTTC.

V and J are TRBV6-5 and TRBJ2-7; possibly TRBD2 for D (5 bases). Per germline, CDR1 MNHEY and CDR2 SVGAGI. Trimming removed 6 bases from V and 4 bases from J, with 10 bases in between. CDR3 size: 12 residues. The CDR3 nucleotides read TGTGCCAGCAGCTCCGGGGTGTACGAGCAGTACTTC. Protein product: CASSSGVYEQYF.

The CDR3 is CASSLAGQVEETQYF. The CDR3 DNA follows: TGCGCCAGCAGCTTGGCAGGGCAGGTGGAAGAGACCCAGTACTTC. The V and J genes are TRBV5-1 and TRBJ2-5; perhaps TRBD1 as D (5 bases). The germline V and J ends were trimmed by 0 bases and 3 bases, with 12 bases remaining between them. The germline V gene encodes CDR1 SGHRS and CDR2 YFSETQ. The CDR3 length is 15 residues.

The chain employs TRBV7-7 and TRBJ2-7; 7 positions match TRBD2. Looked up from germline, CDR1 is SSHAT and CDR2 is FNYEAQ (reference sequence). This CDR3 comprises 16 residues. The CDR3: CASSLLCVTSCYEQYV. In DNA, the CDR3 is TGTGCTAGCAGCTTACTGTGTGTGACTAGCTGCTACGAGCAGTACGTC.

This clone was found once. CDR3 sequence reads: CASSRPRTGVDTGELFF. For the CDR3, the DNA is TGTGCCAGCAGTCGACCCCGGACAGGGGTAGACACCGGGGAGCTGTTTTTT. The chain has TRBV7-2 and TRBJ2-2, with 9 nucleotides matching TRBD1. The CDR3 is 17 residues long. Trimming cost V 6 bases and J 3 bases; bases outside gene matches: 11. CDR1 and CDR2 from the germline V gene are SGHTA and FQGNSA.

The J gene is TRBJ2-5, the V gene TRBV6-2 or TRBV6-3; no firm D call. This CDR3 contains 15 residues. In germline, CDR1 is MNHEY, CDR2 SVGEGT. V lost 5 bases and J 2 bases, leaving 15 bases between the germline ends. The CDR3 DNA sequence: TGTGCCAGCAGTGATCCATTGACAATGCAAGAGACCCAGTACTTC. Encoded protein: CASSDPLTMQETQYF.

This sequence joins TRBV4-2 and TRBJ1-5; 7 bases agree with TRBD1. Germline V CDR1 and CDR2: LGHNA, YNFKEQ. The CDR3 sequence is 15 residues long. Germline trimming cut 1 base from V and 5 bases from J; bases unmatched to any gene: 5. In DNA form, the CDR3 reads TGTGCCAGCAGCCAAGGACAGGGATTGTATCAGCCCCAGCATTTT. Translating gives CASSQGQGLYQPQHF.

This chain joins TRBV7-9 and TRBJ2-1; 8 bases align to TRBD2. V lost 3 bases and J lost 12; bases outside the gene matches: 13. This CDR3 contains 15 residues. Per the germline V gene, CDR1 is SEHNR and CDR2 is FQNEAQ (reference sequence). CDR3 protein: CASSFGTSGPGGQFF. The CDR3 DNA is TGTGCCAGCAGCTTTGGCACTAGCGGTCCGGGGGGGCAGTTCTTC.

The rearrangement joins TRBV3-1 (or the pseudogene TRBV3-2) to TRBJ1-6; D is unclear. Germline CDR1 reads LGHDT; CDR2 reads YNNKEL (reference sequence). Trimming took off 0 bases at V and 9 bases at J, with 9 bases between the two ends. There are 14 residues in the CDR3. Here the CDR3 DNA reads TGTGCCAGCAGCCAAGATTCAGCGCGTTCACCCCTCCACTTT. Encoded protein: CASSQDSARSPLHF.